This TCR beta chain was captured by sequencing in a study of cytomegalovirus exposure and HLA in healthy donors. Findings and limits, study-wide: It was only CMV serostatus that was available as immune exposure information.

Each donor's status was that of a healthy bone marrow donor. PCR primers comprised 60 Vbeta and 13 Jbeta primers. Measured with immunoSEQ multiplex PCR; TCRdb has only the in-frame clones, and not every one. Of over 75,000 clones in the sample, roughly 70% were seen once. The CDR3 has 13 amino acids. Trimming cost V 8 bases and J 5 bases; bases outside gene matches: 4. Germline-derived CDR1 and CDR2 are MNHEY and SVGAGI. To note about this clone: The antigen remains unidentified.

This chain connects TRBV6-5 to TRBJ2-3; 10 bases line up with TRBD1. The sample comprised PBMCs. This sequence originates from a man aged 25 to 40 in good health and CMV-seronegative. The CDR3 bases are TGTGCCAGCGGACAGGGGGAAATAGATACGCAGTATTTT. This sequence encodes CASGQGEIDTQYF.